The present TCR beta chain was sequenced within a study of blood T cell repertoires in COVID-19. V was shortened by 6 bases and J by 5 bases, with 17 bases between the two germline ends. Germline lookup yields CDR1 MNHEY and CDR2 SVGAGI. This CDR3 is 15 amino acids long. Measured with immunoSEQ multiplex PCR; TCRdb has only the in-frame clones, and not every one. The table records 130,000 to 150,000 clones, around 84% of them present only once. This clone has a single count. Contact with a PCR-confirmed or clinician-diagnosed COVID-19 case occurred within 2 weeks of entry. This sequence joins TRBV6-5 and TRBJ1-5; D possibly corresponds to TRBD1 (6 bases). The TCR originated in a woman aged 45-59 years who had been exposed to COVID-19. The specimen sequenced was PBMCs or T cells enriched from blood (not recorded which). CDR3 protein: CASRSDRTHHQPQHF. The CDR3 DNA follows: TGTGCCAGCAGATCTGACAGGACCCACCATCAGCCCCAGCATTTT.